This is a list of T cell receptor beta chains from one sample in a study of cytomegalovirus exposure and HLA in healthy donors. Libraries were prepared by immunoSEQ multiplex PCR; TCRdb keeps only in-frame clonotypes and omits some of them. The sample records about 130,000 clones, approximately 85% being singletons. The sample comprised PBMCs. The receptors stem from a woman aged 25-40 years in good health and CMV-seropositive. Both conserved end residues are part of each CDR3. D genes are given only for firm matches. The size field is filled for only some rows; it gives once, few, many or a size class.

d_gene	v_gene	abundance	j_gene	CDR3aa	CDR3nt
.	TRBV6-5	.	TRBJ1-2	CASSSSRAYGYTF	TGTGCCAGCAGTTCCAGCAGGGCCTATGGCTACACCTTC
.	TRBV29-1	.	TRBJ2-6	CSADGQLSGANVLTF	TGCAGCGCCGATGGACAGCTCTCTGGGGCCAACGTCCTGACTTTC
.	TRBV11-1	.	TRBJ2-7	CASSQGDLDQGEQYF	TGTGCCAGCAGCCAAGGCGACCTCGATCAGGGGGAGCAGTACTTC
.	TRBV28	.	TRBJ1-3	CASREGSGNTIYF	TGTGCCAGCAGGGAGGGCTCTGGAAACACCATATATTTT
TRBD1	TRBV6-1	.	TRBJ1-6	CASSEAIGGAYNSPLHF	TGTGCCAGCAGTGAAGCAATAGGGGGCGCCTATAATTCACCCCTCCACTTT
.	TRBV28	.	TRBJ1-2	CASTLRRVNGYTF	TGTGCCAGCACCTTGAGGAGGGTAAATGGCTACACCTTC
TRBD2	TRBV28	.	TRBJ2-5	CASSLRLAGGRGETQYF	TGTGCCAGCAGTTTAAGACTAGCGGGAGGGAGGGGAGAGACCCAGTACTTC
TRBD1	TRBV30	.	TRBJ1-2	CAWSGTGWGYGYTF	TGTGCCTGGAGTGGGACAGGTTGGGGCTATGGCTACACCTTC
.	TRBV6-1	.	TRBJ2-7	CASSEAAGSYYEQYF	TGTGCCAGCAGTGAAGCAGCAGGATCCTACTACGAGCAGTACTTC
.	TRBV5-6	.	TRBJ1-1	CASSLAAGGTEAFF	TGTGCCAGCAGCTTGGCCGCGGGGGGCACTGAAGCTTTCTTT
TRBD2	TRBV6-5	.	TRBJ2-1	CASSYAGGQYNEQFF	TGTGCCAGCAGTTACGCGGGGGGGCAGTACAATGAGCAGTTCTTC
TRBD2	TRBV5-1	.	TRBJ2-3	CASSFTIRSAGGNTDTQYF	TGCGCCAGCAGCTTCACCATCCGTTCAGCGGGGGGTAACACAGATACGCAGTATTTT
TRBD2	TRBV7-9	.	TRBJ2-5	CSSSWTSGGPQETQYF	TGTTCCAGCAGCTGGACTAGCGGGGGCCCTCAAGAGACCCAGTACTTC
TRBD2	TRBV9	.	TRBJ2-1	CASSAWTSGYNEQFF	TGTGCCAGCAGCGCCTGGACTAGCGGGTACAATGAGCAGTTCTTC
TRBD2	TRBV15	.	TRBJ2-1	CATSRGRGGPGGGQFF	TGTGCCACCAGCAGAGGGCGGGGGGGTCCTGGGGGAGGGCAGTTCTTC
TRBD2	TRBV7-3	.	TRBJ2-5	CASSLTVAGGHETQYF	TGTGCCAGCAGCTTAACGGTCGCGGGAGGCCATGAGACCCAGTACTTC
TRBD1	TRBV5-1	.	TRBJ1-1	CASRLDRGCEAFF	TGCGCCAGCAGGCTGGACAGGGGGTGTGAAGCTTTCTTT
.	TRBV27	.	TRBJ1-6	CASSWRGRSPLHF	TGTGCCAGCAGTTGGAGAGGTCGTTCACCCCTCCACTTT
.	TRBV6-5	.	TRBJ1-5	CASRPGGGVNQPQHF	TGTGCCAGCAGGCCCGGGGGAGGGGTTAATCAGCCCCAGCATTTT
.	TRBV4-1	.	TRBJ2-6	CASSQGAGQIYSGANVLTF	TGCGCCAGCAGCCAAGGTGCGGGACAGATTTACTCTGGGGCCAACGTCCTGACTTTC
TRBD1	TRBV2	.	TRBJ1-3	CASRQGPGNTIYF	TGTGCCAGTAGACAGGGACCAGGAAACACCATATATTTT
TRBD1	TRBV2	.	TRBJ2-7	CASSKTGSTTYEQYF	TGTGCCAGCAGTAAGACAGGGAGCACTACCTACGAGCAGTACTTC
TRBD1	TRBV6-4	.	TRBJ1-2	CASSPADRVGGYTF	TGTGCCAGCAGCCCCGCCGACAGGGTAGGAGGCTACACCTTC
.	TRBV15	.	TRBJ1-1	CATSSLRASTEAFF	TGTGCCACCAGCAGCCTCAGGGCCTCAACTGAAGCTTTCTTT
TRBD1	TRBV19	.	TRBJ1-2	CASTLTGDYGYTF	TGTGCCAGTACCCTGACAGGGGACTATGGCTACACCTTC
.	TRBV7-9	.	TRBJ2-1	CSSSFSPQDEQFF	TGTTCCAGCAGCTTCTCCCCGCAGGATGAGCAGTTCTTC
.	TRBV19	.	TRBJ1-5	CASTQQGPWSNQPQHF	TGTGCCAGTACCCAACAGGGTCCGTGGAGCAATCAGCCCCAGCATTTT
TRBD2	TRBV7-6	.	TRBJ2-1	CASSAVAGGPSNEQFF	TGTGCCAGCAGCGCAGTAGCGGGAGGGCCTAGTAATGAGCAGTTCTTC
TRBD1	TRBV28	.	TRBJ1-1	CASSPTGTVMGTEAFF	TGTGCCAGCAGTCCAACCGGGACAGTTATGGGCACTGAAGCTTTCTTT
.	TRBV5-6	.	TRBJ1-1	CASSLQRREWQNTEAFF	TGTGCCAGCAGCCTCCAACGCCGGGAGTGGCAAAACACTGAAGCTTTCTTT
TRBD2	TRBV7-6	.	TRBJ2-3	CASSPGLAGVSDTQYF	TGTGCCAGCAGCCCCGGACTAGCGGGGGTTTCAGATACGCAGTATTTT
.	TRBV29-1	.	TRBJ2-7	CSVVAGSSYEQYF	TGCAGCGTTGTGGCGGGAAGCTCCTACGAGCAGTACTTC
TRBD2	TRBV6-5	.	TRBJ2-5	CASRASGTSGIEQYF	TGTGCCAGCAGGGCCTCCGGGACTAGCGGGATTGAGCAGTACTTC
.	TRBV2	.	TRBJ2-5	CASSGGVQETQYF	TGTGCCAGCAGTGGGGGAGTTCAAGAGACCCAGTACTTC
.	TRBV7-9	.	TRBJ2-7	CASTSGLGTYEQYF	TGTGCCAGCACCTCGGGACTTGGGACCTACGAGCAGTACTTC
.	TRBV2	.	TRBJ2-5	CASSEQGRGETQYF	TGTGCCAGCAGTGAGCAGGGCAGGGGAGAGACCCAGTACTTC
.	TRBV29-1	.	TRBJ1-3	CSVEGRSLSGNTIYF	TGCAGCGTTGAGGGGCGGTCCCTCTCTGGAAACACCATATATTTT
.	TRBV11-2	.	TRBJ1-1	CASSPRPLSVQGRTEAFF	TGTGCCAGCAGCCCCCGCCCCCTTTCGGTACAGGGAAGGACTGAAGCTTTCTTT
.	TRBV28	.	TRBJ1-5	CASRPLPHRVGSNQPQHF	TGTGCCAGCAGACCCCTTCCCCACAGGGTAGGGAGCAATCAGCCCCAGCATTTT
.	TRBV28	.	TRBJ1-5	CASGPGGVQPQHF	TGTGCCAGCGGGCCGGGGGGGGTTCAGCCCCAGCATTTT
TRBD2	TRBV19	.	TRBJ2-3	CASSIGTSGVGGWGTDTQYF	TGTGCCAGTAGTATCGGGACTAGCGGGGTCGGGGGTTGGGGCACAGATACGCAGTATTTT
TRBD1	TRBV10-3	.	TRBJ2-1	CAISDLGTVYNEQFF	TGTGCCATCAGTGACCTCGGGACAGTCTACAATGAGCAGTTCTTC
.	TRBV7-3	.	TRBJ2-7	CASRMAPDLSYEQYF	TGTGCCAGCAGAATGGCCCCAGACTTATCCTACGAGCAGTACTTC
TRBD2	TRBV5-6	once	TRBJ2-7	CASSLRAGLYEQYF	TGTGCCAGCAGCTTGCGAGCGGGGTTATACGAGCAGTACTTC
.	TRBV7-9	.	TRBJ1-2	CASSLGDNYGYTF	TGTGCCAGCAGCCTCGGAGATAACTATGGCTACACCTTC
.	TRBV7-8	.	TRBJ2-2	CASSPGNFGELFF	TGTGCCAGCAGCCCGGGGAACTTCGGGGAGCTGTTTTTT
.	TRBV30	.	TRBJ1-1	CAWSRGSGTEAFF	TGTGCCTGGAGTCGGGGATCGGGCACTGAAGCTTTCTTT
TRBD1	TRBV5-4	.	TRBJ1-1	CASSFQGANTEAFF	TGTGCCAGCAGCTTTCAGGGGGCGAACACTGAAGCTTTCTTT
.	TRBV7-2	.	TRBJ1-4	CASSPGQNEKLFF	TGTGCCAGCAGCCCCGGACAGAATGAAAAACTGTTTTTT
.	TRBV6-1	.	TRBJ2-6	CASSIQGGANVLTF	TGTGCCAGCAGTATACAGGGCGGGGCCAACGTCCTGACTTTC
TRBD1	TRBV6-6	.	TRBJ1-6	CASSLTGGTNPLHF	TGTGCCAGCAGTCTGACAGGGGGCACTAACCCCCTCCACTTT
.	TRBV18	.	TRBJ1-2	CASSPSAQNYGYTF	TGTGCCAGCTCACCATCCGCACAGAACTATGGCTACACCTTC
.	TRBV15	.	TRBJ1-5	CATSRTDSNQPQHF	TGTGCCACCAGCAGGACAGATAGCAATCAGCCCCAGCATTTT
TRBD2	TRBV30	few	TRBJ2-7	CAGGEGYEQYF	TGTGCCGGGGGGGAGGGGTACGAGCAGTACTTC